The rows below give T cell receptor beta chains drawn from one sample of a study of graft-versus-host responses after intestinal transplantation. These receptors' antigens are unknown. Generated by immunoSEQ multiplex PCR, the TCRdb table keeps only in-frame clones and is missing some. The table records tens of thousands of clones, 85% to 95% of them present only once. The material sequenced was unstimulated CD8+ T cells sorted from spleen or lymph node cells, taken before intestinal transplant. Every receptor here comes from a human donor who received an intestinal transplant. Both conserved end residues are part of each CDR3. The order of the fields is V gene, J gene, clone size, D gene, CDR3 protein, CDR3 DNA. The D gene is left open where the match is weak. Rows give clone size only sometimes, using once, few, many, or a class for an expanded clone.

TRBV6-5	TRBJ2-2	.	.	CASSYAAGFGELFF	TGTGCCAGCAGTTACGCTGCAGGGTTCGGGGAGCTGTTTTTT
TRBV7-9	TRBJ1-5	few	.	CASSPDTEPQHF	TGTGCCAGCAGCCCCGATACGGAGCCCCAGCATTTT
TRBV6-1	TRBJ2-7	.	.	CASSLRDNTYEQYF	TGTGCCAGCAGTCTCCGGGACAACACCTACGAGCAGTACTTC
TRBV4-3	TRBJ2-7	.	TRBD1	CASSPAQGYEQYF	TGCGCCAGCAGCCCCGCACAGGGGTACGAGCAGTACTTC
TRBV11-2	TRBJ2-1	.	.	CASSLAFHVGKRDSNEQFF	TGTGCCAGCAGCTTAGCCTTCCACGTTGGAAAACGGGACTCCAATGAGCAGTTCTTC
TRBV5-6	TRBJ2-3	.	TRBD2	CASSLLAGTDTQYF	TGTGCCAGCAGCCTGCTAGCGGGCACAGATACGCAGTATTTT
TRBV5-1	TRBJ2-7	.	.	CASSLEAGWYEQYF	TGCGCCAGCAGCTTGGAGGCAGGGTGGTACGAGCAGTACTTC
TRBV7-9	TRBJ2-7	.	.	CASSFPGVNSYEQYF	TGTGCCAGCAGCTTCCCAGGGGTCAACTCCTACGAGCAGTACTTC
TRBV7-2	TRBJ2-1	.	TRBD1	CASSLGQGPPYNEQFF	TGTGCCAGCAGCTTAGGACAGGGGCCCCCCTACAATGAGCAGTTCTTC
TRBV30	TRBJ2-3	.	.	CAWSRRGHRSVDTQYF	TGTGCCTGGAGTCGAAGGGGACACCGCAGTGTGGATACGCAGTATTTT
TRBV5-6	TRBJ1-2	once	.	CASSLSYDRYGYTF	TGTGCCAGCAGCTTATCTTATGACAGATATGGCTACACCTTC
TRBV7-9	TRBJ2-7	.	TRBD2	CASSSPGGGGISYEQYF	TGTGCCAGCAGCTCCCCTGGGGGCGGGGGGATCTCCTACGAGCAGTACTTC
TRBV7-2	TRBJ2-1	.	.	CASSLDQLEGGSYNEQFF	TGTGCCAGCAGCTTAGACCAATTGGAGGGTGGCTCCTACAATGAGCAGTTCTTC
TRBV5-1	TRBJ1-1	.	TRBD1	CASSLGQGTNTEAFF	TGCGCCAGCAGCTTGGGACAGGGGACGAACACTGAAGCTTTCTTT
TRBV4-3	TRBJ2-7	.	.	CASSQVSGAEQYF	TGCGCCAGCAGCCAAGTTTCTGGGGCCGAGCAGTACTTC
TRBV7-9	TRBJ2-7	.	.	CASSPPASGRYEQYF	TGTGCCAGCAGCCCCCCAGCGAGCGGCCGCTACGAGCAGTACTTC
TRBV6-5	TRBJ1-4	.	.	CASSYRSINEKLFF	TGTGCCAGCAGTTACAGGAGCATTAATGAAAAACTGTTTTTT
TRBV4-3	TRBJ1-2	.	.	CASSSGTLLGYGYTF	TGCGCCAGCAGCAGCGGGACTTTACTCGGCTATGGCTACACCTTC
TRBV13	TRBJ1-2	.	.	CASSDTHGTNYGYTF	TGTGCCAGCAGCGACACCCACGGAACTAACTATGGCTACACCTTC
TRBV27	TRBJ1-2	.	.	CASSLSSGAGGYTF	TGTGCCAGCAGTTTATCATCAGGGGCAGGTGGCTACACCTTC
TRBV27	TRBJ1-4	few	.	CASSPRTGTHNEKLFF	TGTGCCAGCAGTCCCCGCACCGGGACTCATAATGAAAAACTGTTTTTT
TRBV11-2	TRBJ2-7	.	.	CASSLVGRGSSYEQYF	TGTGCCAGCAGCTTAGTGGGCAGGGGAAGCTCCTACGAGCAGTACTTC
TRBV30	TRBJ2-3	.	.	CAWLGRNKSTDTQYF	TGTGCCTGGCTAGGCAGAAATAAAAGCACAGATACGCAGTATTTT
TRBV7-2	TRBJ2-7	once	TRBD1	CASSSVTGAEQYF	TGTGCCAGCAGCTCTGTGACAGGGGCCGAGCAGTACTTC
TRBV2	TRBJ1-6	few	.	CASSEKARGYNSPLHF	TGTGCCAGCAGTGAAAAGGCTAGGGGTTATAATTCACCCCTCCACTTT
TRBV19	TRBJ2-7	.	TRBD1	CATSGQGRDEQYF	TGTGCCACCTCAGGACAGGGAAGGGACGAGCAGTACTTC
TRBV6-6	TRBJ2-7	.	.	CASSYAGDEQYF	TGTGCCAGCAGTTATGCAGGGGACGAGCAGTACTTC
TRBV14	TRBJ2-6	.	TRBD1	CASSQRQGFSGANVLTF	TGTGCCAGCAGCCAAAGACAGGGATTCTCTGGGGCCAACGTCCTGACTTTC